These 12 T cell receptor beta chains came from one sample sequenced in a study of early T cells in non-severe SARS-CoV-2 infection. TCRdb reprocessed the 5' RACE reads via MiXCR and lists one record per CDR3 protein. The data show 100,000 to 150,000 distinct CDR3 sequences, 14% to 15% seen once. The sample consisted of whole blood. Source of these receptors: an adult who was a healthcare worker with PCR-confirmed SARS-CoV-2 infection or an uninfected control (not recorded which).

This clonotype was seen at least ten times. This chain uses TRBV29-1 with TRBJ1-2; D gene ambiguous. In germline, CDR1 is SQVTM, CDR2 ANQGSEA. Trimming removed 7 bases from V and 3 bases from J, with 9 bases in between. The CDR3 totals 11 residues. The CDR3 spells CSAVGDYGYTF. DNA of the CDR3: TGCAGCGCGGTTGGGGACTATGGCTACACCTTC.

This clonotype was seen more than once but under ten times. The CDR3: CASSPRQGLTDTQYF. Here the CDR3 DNA reads TGTGCCAGTAGCCCTCGACAGGGGTTGACAGATACGCAGTATTTT. The genes are TRBV19 and TRBJ2-3, with TRBD1 matching over 8 bases. V gave up 6 bases and J gave up 3 bases; unmatched junction bases: 8. Looked up from germline, CDR1 is LNHDA and CDR2 is SQIVND (reference sequence). This CDR3 has 15 amino acids.

This clonotype has ten or more counts. The chain joins TRBV5-1 to TRBJ2-4, with D unclear. The CDR3 is 13 amino acids. Per the germline V gene, CDR1 is SGHRS and CDR2 is YFSETQ. Trimming took off 0 bases at V and 7 bases at J, with 8 bases between the two ends. CDR3 DNA sequence: TGCGCCAGCAGCTTGGAAGGGATGAACATTCAGTACTTC. This gives the protein CASSLEGMNIQYF.

The chain has TRBV6-6 and TRBJ2-1, with D uncertain. Germline-derived CDR1 and CDR2 are MNHNY and SVGAGI (reference sequence). The CDR3 is 13 residues long. V was cut by 8 bases and J by 2 bases, with 10 bases left in between. DNA of the CDR3: TGTGCCAGCCGAACGACACCCTACAATGAGCAGTTCTTC. This translates into CASRTTPYNEQFF.

This chain uses TRBV29-1 with TRBJ2-5; tentative D call: TRBD2 (5 bases). The V gene's germline CDR1 is SQVTM and CDR2 ANQGSEA. The CDR3 loop spans 13 amino acids. Trimming removed 5 bases at V and 4 bases at J, with 14 bases between. This CDR3 reads CSVLVLGGETQYF. DNA for the CDR3: TGCAGCGTTTTGGTTCTAGGAGGAGAGACCCAGTACTTC.

This clonotype was counted a few times. V and J are TRBV30 and TRBJ2-3, with TRBD2 as a possible D gene (5 bases). Trimming pared 2 bases from V and 3 bases from J, leaving 9 bases between. CDR3 size: 13 residues. CDR1 GTSNPN and CDR2 SVGIG come from the germline V gene (reference sequence). The DNA of the CDR3 is TGTGCCTGGAGTACTAGTCGAACAGATACGCAGTATTTT. Protein sequence: CAWSTSRTDTQYF.

Ten or more counts support this clonotype. This chain connects TRBV5-6 to TRBJ2-5; D is unresolved. Deletions cut 1 base from V and 0 bases from J, with 7 bases between. The V gene's germline CDR1 is SGHDT and CDR2 YYEEEE. The CDR3 contains 14 residues. Here the CDR3 reads CASSLLGDQETQYF. The CDR3, as DNA: TGTGCCAGCAGCTTGCTTGGAGACCAAGAGACCCAGTACTTC.

This chain uses TRBV13 with TRBJ2-1, with TRBD2 identical over 13 bases. Germline-derived CDR1 and CDR2 are PRHDT and FYEKMQ (reference sequence). The CDR3 loop spans 16 amino acids. The V and J ends lost 2 bases and 7 bases, in that order; junction bases with no gene match: 5. The CDR3 sequence is CASSLPGLAGTNEQFF. The CDR3 coding sequence is TGTGCCAGCAGCTTACCGGGACTAGCGGGGACTAATGAGCAGTTCTTC.

A few counts support this clonotype. This chain joins TRBV7-9 and TRBJ2-2, with 9 positions matching TRBD2. Per the germline V gene, CDR1 is SEHNR and CDR2 is FQNEAQ (reference sequence). Germline trimming cut 3 bases from V and 2 bases from J; bases unmatched to any gene: 4. The CDR3 length is 16 residues. The CDR3 DNA reads as TGTGCCAGCAGCTTCGGTAGCGGGGGAAACACCGGGGAGCTGTTTTTT. It translates to CASSFGSGGNTGELFF.

This rearrangement joins TRBV12-3 or TRBV12-4 to TRBJ2-1, with D possibly TRBD2 on 6 matching bases. With 6 bases removed from V and 8 bases from J, the gap between germline ends came to 20 bases. The CDR3 spans 15 residues. The CDR3 spells CASRREGRTFDEQFF. CDR3 DNA sequence: TGTGCCAGCAGGCGGGAAGGACGGACATTTGATGAGCAGTTCTTC.

This chain connects TRBV12-3 or TRBV12-4 to TRBJ1-2; D perhaps matches TRBD1 (6 bases). This CDR3 comprises 18 residues. Trimming left V 4 bases short and J 1 base short, with 22 bases between. CDR3 nucleotide sequence: TGTGCCAGCAGTTCACCCTCAGGCAGGGGAACGGGTAACTATGGCTACACCTTC. Protein sequence: CASSSPSGRGTGNYGYTF.

This clonotype was detected many times. This chain joins TRBV20-1 and TRBJ2-2; TRBD2 matches at 9 bases. Germline V gene data show CDR1 as DFQATT and CDR2 as SNEGSKA (reference sequence). The CDR3 is made up of 15 amino acids. The ends lost 2 bases at V and 0 bases at J; junction bases unmatched: 1. CDR3 loop: CSARRLAANTGELFF. The CDR3 DNA reads TGCAGTGCTAGACGACTAGCGGCGAACACCGGGGAGCTGTTTTTT.